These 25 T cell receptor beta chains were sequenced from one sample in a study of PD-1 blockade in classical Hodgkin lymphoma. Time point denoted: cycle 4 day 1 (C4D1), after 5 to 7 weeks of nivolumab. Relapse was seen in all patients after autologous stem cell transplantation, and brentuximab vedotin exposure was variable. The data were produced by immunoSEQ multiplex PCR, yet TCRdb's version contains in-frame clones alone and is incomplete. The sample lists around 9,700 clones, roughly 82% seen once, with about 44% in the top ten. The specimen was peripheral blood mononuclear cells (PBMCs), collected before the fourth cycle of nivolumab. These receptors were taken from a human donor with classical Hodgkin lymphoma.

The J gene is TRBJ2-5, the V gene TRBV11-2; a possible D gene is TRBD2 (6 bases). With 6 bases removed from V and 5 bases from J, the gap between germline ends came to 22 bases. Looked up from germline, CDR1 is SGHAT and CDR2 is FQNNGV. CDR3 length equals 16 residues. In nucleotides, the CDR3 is TGTGCCAGCAGGAACCCGGGACGCGGGATCTGGGAGACCCAGTACTTC. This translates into CASRNPGRGIWETQYF.

The CDR3 is CASSPGDREASEAFF. The DNA of the CDR3 is TGCGCCAGCAGCCCGGGGGACAGGGAGGCCTCTGAAGCTTTCTTT. The chain links TRBV5-1 to TRBJ1-1, with 9 nucleotides matching TRBD1. CDR3 length equals 15 residues. The junction had 10 bases not matched to a gene; V was cut back by 4 bases and J by 6 bases. Germline V lookup: CDR1 SGHRS, CDR2 YFSETQ.

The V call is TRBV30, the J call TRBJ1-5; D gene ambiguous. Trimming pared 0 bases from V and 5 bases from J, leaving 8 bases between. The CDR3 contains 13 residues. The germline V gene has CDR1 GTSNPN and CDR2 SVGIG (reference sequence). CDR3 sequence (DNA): TGTGCCTGGAGTGTACAAGGACATCAGCCCCAGCATTTT. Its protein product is CAWSVQGHQPQHF.

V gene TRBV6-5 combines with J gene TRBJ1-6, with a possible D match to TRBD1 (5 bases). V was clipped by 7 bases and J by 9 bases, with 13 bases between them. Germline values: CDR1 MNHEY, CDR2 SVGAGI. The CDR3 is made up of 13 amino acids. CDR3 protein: CASTPRGASPLHF. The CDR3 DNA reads TGTGCCAGCACCCCGCGAGGGGCTTCACCCCTCCACTTT.

The CDR3 DNA is TGTGCCAGCAATCCCCTAGGGGGGATAAACACTGAAGCTTTCTTT. Translated, it gives CASNPLGGINTEAFF. This chain joins TRBV28 and TRBJ1-1; perhaps TRBD1 as D (6 bases). The germline V gene has CDR1 MDHEN and CDR2 SYDVKM. CDR3 size: 15 residues. The germline V and J ends were trimmed by 7 bases and 2 bases, with 17 bases remaining between them.

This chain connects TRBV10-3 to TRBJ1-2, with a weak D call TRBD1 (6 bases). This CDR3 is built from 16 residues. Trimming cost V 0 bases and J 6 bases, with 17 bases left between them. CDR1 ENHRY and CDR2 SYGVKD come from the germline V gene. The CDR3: CAISESNRVKINGYTF. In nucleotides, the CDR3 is TGTGCCATCAGTGAGTCGAACAGGGTCAAGATAAATGGCTACACCTTC.

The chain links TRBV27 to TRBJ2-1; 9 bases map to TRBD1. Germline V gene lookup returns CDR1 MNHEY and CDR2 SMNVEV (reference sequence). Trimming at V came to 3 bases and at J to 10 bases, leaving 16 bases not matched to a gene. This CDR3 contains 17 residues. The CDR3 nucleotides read TGTGCCAGCAGTTTGCCTCAGGGACAGGGCTTCCTAAGGGAGCAGTTCTTC. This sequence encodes CASSLPQGQGFLREQFF.

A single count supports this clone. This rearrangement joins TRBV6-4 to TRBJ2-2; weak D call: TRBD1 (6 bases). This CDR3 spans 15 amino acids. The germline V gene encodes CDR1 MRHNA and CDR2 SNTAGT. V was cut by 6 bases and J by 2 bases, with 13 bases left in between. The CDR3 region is CASRLGGYNTGELFF. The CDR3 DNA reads TGTGCCAGCAGGCTTGGGGGCTACAACACCGGGGAGCTGTTTTTT.

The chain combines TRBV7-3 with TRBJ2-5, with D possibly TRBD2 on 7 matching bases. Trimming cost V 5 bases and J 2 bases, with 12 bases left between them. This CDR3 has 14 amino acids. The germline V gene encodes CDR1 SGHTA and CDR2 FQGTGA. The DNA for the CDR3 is TGTGCCAGCAGCCGGGGGGCAGGTCAAGAGACCCAGTACTTC. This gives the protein CASSRGAGQETQYF.

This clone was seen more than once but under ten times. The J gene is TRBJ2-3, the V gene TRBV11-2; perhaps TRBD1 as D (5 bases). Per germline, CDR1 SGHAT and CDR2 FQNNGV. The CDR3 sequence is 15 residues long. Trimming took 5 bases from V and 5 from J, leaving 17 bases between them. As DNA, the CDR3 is TGTGCCAGCAGCGACCTAGTAGGGGCTAAAGATACGCAGTATTTT. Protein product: CASSDLVGAKDTQYF.

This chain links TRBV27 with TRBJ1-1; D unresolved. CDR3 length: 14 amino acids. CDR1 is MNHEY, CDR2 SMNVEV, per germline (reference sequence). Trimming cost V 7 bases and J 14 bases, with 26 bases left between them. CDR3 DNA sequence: TGTGCCAGCAAATCCTTCTTATCCCCGCACGGGATGTTCTTT. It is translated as CASKSFLSPHGMFF.

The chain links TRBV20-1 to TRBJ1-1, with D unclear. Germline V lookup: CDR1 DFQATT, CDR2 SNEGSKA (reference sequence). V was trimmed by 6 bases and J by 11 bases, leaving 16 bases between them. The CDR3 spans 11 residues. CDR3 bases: TGCAGTGCATGGACCAACTGGAGGGCTTTCTTT. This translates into CSAWTNWRAFF.

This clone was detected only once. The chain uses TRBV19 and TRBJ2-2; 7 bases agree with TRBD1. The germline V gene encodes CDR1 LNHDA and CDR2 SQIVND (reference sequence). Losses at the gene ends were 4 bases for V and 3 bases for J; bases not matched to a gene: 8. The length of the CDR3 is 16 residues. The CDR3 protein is CASSNYRGEDTGELFF. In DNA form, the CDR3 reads TGTGCCAGTAGTAATTACAGGGGAGAAGACACCGGGGAGCTGTTTTTT.

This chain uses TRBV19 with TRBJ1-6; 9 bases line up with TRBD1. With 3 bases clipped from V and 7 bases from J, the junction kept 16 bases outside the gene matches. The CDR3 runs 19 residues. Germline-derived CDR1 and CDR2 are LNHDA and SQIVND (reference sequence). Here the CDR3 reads CASSIGQGPSKLRNSPLHF. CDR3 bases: TGTGCCAGTAGTATCGGACAGGGGCCCAGCAAGCTACGAAATTCACCCCTCCACTTT.

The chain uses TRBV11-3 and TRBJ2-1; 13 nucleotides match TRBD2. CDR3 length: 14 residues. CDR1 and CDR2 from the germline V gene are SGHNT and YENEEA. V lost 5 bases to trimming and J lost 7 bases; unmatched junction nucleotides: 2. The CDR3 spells CASSPTSGRNEQFF. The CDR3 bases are TGTGCCAGCAGCCCGACTAGCGGGAGGAATGAGCAGTTCTTC.

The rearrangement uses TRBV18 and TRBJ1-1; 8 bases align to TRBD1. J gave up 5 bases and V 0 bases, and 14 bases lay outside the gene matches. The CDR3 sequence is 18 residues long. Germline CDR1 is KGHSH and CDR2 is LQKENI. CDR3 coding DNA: TGTGCCAGCTCACCACCCGGACAGGGAAAATGGAGGGGGACTGAAGCTTTCTTT. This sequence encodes CASSPPGQGKWRGTEAFF.

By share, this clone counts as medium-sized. The CDR3 nucleotides are TGTGCCAGCAGCTTTAACCACAGGGGTCTTGAAGCTTTCTTT. Translation gives CASSFNHRGLEAFF. The chain is built from TRBV11-2 and TRBJ1-1, with 7 bases fitting TRBD1. The CDR3 sequence is 14 residues long. Germline CDR1 is SGHAT and CDR2 is FQNNGV. Trimming took 3 bases from V and 7 from J; bases not matched to a gene: 8.

For the CDR3, the DNA is TGTGCCAGCAGTTTAGGCAAGCACTCCGATTCACCCCTCCACTTT. Amino acid sequence: CASSLGKHSDSPLHF. The V and J genes are TRBV27 and TRBJ1-6; D is ambiguous. Germline loops: CDR1 MNHEY, CDR2 SMNVEV (reference sequence). This CDR3 is built from 15 residues. Trimming shortened V by 2 bases and J by 8 bases, and 13 bases separated the two germline ends.

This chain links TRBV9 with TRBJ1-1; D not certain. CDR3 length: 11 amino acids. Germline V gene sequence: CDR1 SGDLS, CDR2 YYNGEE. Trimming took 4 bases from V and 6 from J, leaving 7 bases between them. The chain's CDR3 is CASSLSPEAFF. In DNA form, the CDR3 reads TGTGCCAGCAGCTTAAGCCCTGAAGCTTTCTTT.

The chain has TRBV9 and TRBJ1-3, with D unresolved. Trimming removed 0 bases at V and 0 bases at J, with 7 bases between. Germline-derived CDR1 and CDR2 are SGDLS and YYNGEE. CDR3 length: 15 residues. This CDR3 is CASSVGVVSGNTIYF. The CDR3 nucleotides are TGTGCCAGCAGCGTAGGCGTGGTCTCTGGAAACACCATATATTTT.

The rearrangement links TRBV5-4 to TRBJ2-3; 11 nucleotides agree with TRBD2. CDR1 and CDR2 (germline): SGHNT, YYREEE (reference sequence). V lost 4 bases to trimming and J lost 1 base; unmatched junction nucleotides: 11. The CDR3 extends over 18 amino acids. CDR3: CASSAGLAGPRGTDTQYF. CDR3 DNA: TGTGCCAGCAGCGCCGGACTAGCGGGCCCTCGGGGCACAGATACGCAGTATTTT. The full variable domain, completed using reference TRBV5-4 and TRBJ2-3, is ETGVTQSPTHLIKTRGQQVTLRCSSQSGHNTVSWYQQALGQGPQFIFQYYREEENGRGNFPPRFSGLQFPNYSSELNVNALELDDSALYLCASSAGLAGPRGTDTQYFGPGTRLTVL.

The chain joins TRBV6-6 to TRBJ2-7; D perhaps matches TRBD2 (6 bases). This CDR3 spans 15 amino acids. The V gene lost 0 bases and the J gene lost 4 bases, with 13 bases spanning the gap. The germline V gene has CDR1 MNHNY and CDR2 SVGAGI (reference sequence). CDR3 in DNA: TGTGCCAGCAGTTACTCGGGGGGTGACACTTACGAGCAGTACTTC. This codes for CASSYSGGDTYEQYF.

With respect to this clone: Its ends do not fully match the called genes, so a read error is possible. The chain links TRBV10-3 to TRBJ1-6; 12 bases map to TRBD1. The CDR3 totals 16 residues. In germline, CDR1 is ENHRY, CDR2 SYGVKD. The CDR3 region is CAIRGTGGSHNSPLHF. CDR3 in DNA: TGTGCCATCAGGGGGACAGGGGGCTCCCATAATTCACCCCTCCACTTT.

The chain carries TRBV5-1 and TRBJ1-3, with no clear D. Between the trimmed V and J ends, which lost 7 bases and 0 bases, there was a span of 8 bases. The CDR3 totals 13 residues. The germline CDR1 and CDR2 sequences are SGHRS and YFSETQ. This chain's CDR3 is CASSGNSGNTIYF. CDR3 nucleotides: TGCGCCAGCTCAGGTAACTCTGGAAACACCATATATTTT.

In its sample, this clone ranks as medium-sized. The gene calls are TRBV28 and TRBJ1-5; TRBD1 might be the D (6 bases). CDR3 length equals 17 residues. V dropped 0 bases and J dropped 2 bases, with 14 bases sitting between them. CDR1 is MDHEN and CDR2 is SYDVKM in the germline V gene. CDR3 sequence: CASSLWMGQTRNQPQHF. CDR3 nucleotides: TGTGCCAGCAGTTTATGGATGGGACAAACCCGCAATCAGCCCCAGCATTTT.